This TCR beta chain was found in a study of shared clonotypes between healthy human individuals. Whole-study results and caveats: What limited the represented genetic and exposure-history diversity was the small number of donors. Naive CD4 clonotypes overlapped across a few donors at roughly 5%.

The V segment lost 3 bases and the J segment 1 base; nucleotides outside the gene matches: 11. CDR1 and CDR2 from the germline V gene are SNHLY and FYNNEI. The CDR3 sequence is 17 residues long. About this clone: The antigen remains unidentified.

At the deep level, the assay was run. Produced via immunoSEQ multiplex PCR; TCRdb's table is partial and in-frame only. The table shows hundreds of thousands of clones, with over 75% occurring only once. This chain joins TRBV2 and TRBJ2-5; 7 bases agree with TRBD1. The source material was memory CD8+ T cells sorted from blood. Subset described: CD45RO+ cells pooled with CCR7-negative TemRA cells. This TCR came from a man younger than 35 in good health. The CDR3 bases are TGTGCCAGCAGTGAGTTTGGCTCAGGGGGTCTCCAAGAGACCCAGTACTTC. Amino acids: CASSEFGSGGLQETQYF. Looking up the rest from reference TRBV2 and TRBJ2-5 gives the full variable domain: EPEVTQTPSHQVTQMGQEVILRCVPISNHLYFYWYRQILGQKVEFLVSFYNNEISEKSEIFDDQFSVERPDGSNFTLKIRSTKLEDSAMYFCASSEFGSGGLQETQYFGPGTRLLVL.